Given below is one T cell receptor beta chain in context. The antigen this receptor binds is unknown. Base-call qualities are not available, and no considerably larger clone is one nucleotide away. The sample comes from a study of blood T cell repertoires in COVID-19 (TCRdb year 2020). Study-level background: The collaborator samples originated in the United States, Italy and Spain and spanned the acute and convalescent phases of COVID-19. The prospective study material was composed of cDNA or gDNA derived from T cells, B-cell-depleted T cells, or PBMCs. Deeply sampled blood TCRbeta repertoires from subjects exposed to, actively infected with, or recovered from COVID-19 were included in the dataset. A freely available public database, intended as a resource for researchers studying the immune response to SARS-CoV-2, is where the repertoires were released. Samples came from the ongoing ImmuneRACE study (first 160 participants) plus 1,254 subjects from 6 global collaborators. Nearly every sample came with metadata listing a de-identified subject ID, COVID-19 status, age in years and sex. Where available, HLA class I and class II types were taken from metadata supplied by the sample provider and were not determined by assay-based typing.

TCRbeta CDR3 regions were amplified from genomic DNA by means of the immunoSEQ Assay, a bias-controlled multiplex PCR. Per the original workflow: The number of nucleated cells in each sample was estimated from the amplification of reference gene primers within the assay. To quantify the absolute abundance of each unique TCRbeta CDR3 rearrangement, sequence reads were collapsed and filtered. For each sample, productive Simpson clonality was calculated by taking the square root of Simpson's diversity index across productive rearrangements. TCRdb stores this immuneACCESS table with in-frame sequences only. Part of the clones is absent; in the studies checked, under half of the shortfall reflects unresolved V genes, and no reason is known for the rest. Clone size and V and J calls were adopted from that table, with D and trimming inferred from the DNA. The sample contains about 70,000 clones, around 88% of them found a single time. Roughly 12% of the sample is taken by the ten largest.

Broader findings and caveats from the paper: Clinical and demographic metadata were provided uncurated, with the amount varying by source and participant.

Looking up the germline V gene yields CDR1 SGHRS and CDR2 YFSETQ. The CDR3 sequence holds 15 residues, the cysteine and phenylalanine included. Only the CDR3 DNA is retained, 45 bases long and in frame from the first base. V is pruned by 0 bases and J by 4 bases, leaving 3 bases of the junction without a gene match. Each collaborating institution followed its own protocols to collect whole blood in K2EDTA tubes. For TCRbeta analysis, collaborators shipped samples as frozen whole blood, isolated PBMCs, or DNA extracted from either of those sample types. Sequencing was done on a sample of peripheral blood. This TCR came from a human donor in a cohort sampled during active COVID-19. The receptor chain draws on TRBV5-1 and TRBJ1-5; 8 of the junction bases match TRBD1. The CDR3 sequence is CASSLGGQVNQPQHF. The nucleotide sequence reads TGCGCCAGCAGCTTGGGGGGACAGGTTAATCAGCCCCAGCATTTT.